This TCR beta chain was sequenced during a study of molecular identifiers for immune sequencing clone quantification (dated by TCRdb to the late 2010s). Broadly, across the study: For a replicate experiment, RNA from roughly 20,000 or 100,000 naive CD8 T cells was divided into five aliquots, and four of the five aliquots were sequenced. The study was a methods study using CD8 T cells to benchmark molecular-identifier clustering-based TCR repertoire sequencing (MIDCIRS) and TCR RNA copy counting.

This clonotype showed up many times. Its cognate antigen has yet to be identified. Base qualities are not provided; no much larger clone lies one nucleotide away. Study-level results and caveats: Even against a background of about 960,000 naive CD8 T cells, spiked-in Jurkat TCR RNA amounting to a single cell's worth was reported to be detectable. The naive libraries included spiked-in Jurkat TCR RNA (about ten copies' worth), and this RNA is not part of the donor repertoire. Modeling gave about 3 recovered TCR RNA copies per cell versus 8 to 10 by digital PCR, implying roughly 29% capture efficiency. Highly expanded clone sizes could be underestimated because identical TCR molecules may share a barcode. Clones above 20 RNA copies held over 97% of molecules in CMV-specific effector cells but under 1% in naive cells. When barcode sub-clustering was not used, chimeric consensus sequences inflated TCR diversity, with chimeras reaching as high as 47%.

V is shortened by 0 bases, J by 1 base, and the region joining them spans 5 bases. The CDR3 sequence holds 14 residues, the cysteine and phenylalanine included. Here the CDR3 DNA is all that survives: 42 bases in frame from base 1. Based on the germline V gene, the CDR1 and CDR2 sequences are MGHRA and YSYEKL. Libraries of naive CD8 T cells were built from about 19,000 to 1,100,000 sorted cells, with 10%, 30% or 50% of the purified RNA used. Naive CD8 T cells, defined as CD8+CD4-CCR7+CD45RA+, were FACS-sorted into RLT Plus buffer on a BD FACSAria II. To test detection sensitivity, Jurkat RNA equal to around nine TCR copies was added to samples of roughly 19,000-1,100,000 naive CD8 T cells. Enrichment of CD8 T cells was done with RosetteSep CD8+ T Cell Enrichment Cocktail plus Ficoll-Paque, and ACK red cell lysis came afterward. The library was made by PCR. The sample was run on a NextSeq 500. Bulk TCR libraries were prepared as previously described, using TCR primers listed in Table S5. Total RNA was purified with the Qiagen AllPrep DNA/RNA kit. Before analysis, reads from multiple sequencing runs of the same library were pooled. In the source study's methods: Reads were retained only if the reads had an exact TCR constant sequence, and the retained reads were trimmed to 150 nt and grouped according to their 12-nt molecular barcodes. Within each barcode group, reads were sub-clustered at a 15% Levenshtein threshold, and quality-weighted consensus sequences were built per RNA molecule. Non-functional sequences were filtered out, along with any lower-count sequence sitting one edit away from another sequence. Based on fitting two negative binomial distributions, any barcode sub-cluster with under 20% of the maximum read count was discarded. TCRdb ran its own pipeline on the public reads, namely fastp trimming at Q25 and MiXCR clone calling, and kept in-frame beta chains. Each CDR3 protein gets just one entry, which takes the most common genes and DNA from the rows behind it. The V and J calls come from TCRdb's annotation, not from the publication. The sample table records 40,000 to 45,000 distinct CDR3 sequences; 24% of these occur just once. 0.98% of the sample belongs to the ten largest clones.

Rearrangement joined TRBV4-1 to TRBJ2-3, with the identity of the D gene unclear. The sequence was obtained from a human donor in good health. Some libraries in this study had Jurkat cell RNA spiked in. The specimen was naive CD8+ T cells from blood, with Jurkat cell RNA spiked in. The sample's cell subset or site, from its label and the paper: FACS-sorted CD8+CD4-CCR7+CD45RA+ naive T cells. CDR3 protein: CASSQDAGTDTQYF. The DNA sequence reads TGCGCCAGCAGCCAAGACGCTGGCACAGATACGCAGTATTTT.